This T cell receptor (beta chain) was retrieved from a study of T-cell reconstitution after alpha-beta-depleted transplantation in children. Unique molecular identifiers were used in preparing the TCRbeta library. MiXCR, run by TCRdb on the PCR reads, gives a single entry per CDR3 protein. The sample records 250,000 to 300,000 distinct CDR3 sequences, roughly a tenth being singletons. Many counts were recorded for this clonotype. No antigen is known for it. Study findings and constraints: T-cell counts and diversity at one year post-transplant came mainly from newly produced T cells.

This TCR was sampled from a boy younger than two with acute myeloid leukemia, due to receive a stem cell transplant. Material: PBMCs, obtained before TCRalphabeta/CD19-depleted stem cell transplant.

The CDR3 region has the DNA TGTGCCAGCAGTGGCTGGGACGGACCCTACTATGGCTACACCTTC. Residues: CASSGWDGPYYGYTF. This sequence joins TRBV6-2 or TRBV6-3 and TRBJ1-2, with a weak D call TRBD1 (5 bases). CDR1 is MNHEY, CDR2 SVGEGT, per germline. This CDR3 has 15 amino acids. Trimming stripped 5 bases from V and 3 bases from J, with 16 bases between.